This is a list of T cell receptor beta chains from one sample in a study of early T cells in non-severe SARS-CoV-2 infection. TCRdb itself ran the 5' RACE reads through MiXCR, one entry per CDR3 protein. The sample has 75,000 to 90,000 distinct CDR3 sequences, roughly 10% seen once; the top ten hold around 8%. This sample comprised whole blood, obtained at baseline. The receptors derive from an adult who was a healthcare worker with PCR-confirmed SARS-CoV-2 infection or an uninfected control (not recorded which). Both conserved end residues are part of each CDR3. D genes are given only for firm matches. Size values are once, few and many counts, or a class for expanded clones, and some rows have none.

V: TRBV4-1
size: few
J: TRBJ1-2
D: NA
CDR3: CASSQGYGYTF
DNA: TGCGCCAGCAGCCAGGGGTATGGCTACACCTTC

V: TRBV20-1
size: many
J: TRBJ2-1
D: TRBD1
CDR3: CSARDIWPTGTPGNEQFF
DNA: TGCAGTGCTAGAGATATTTGGCCGACAGGGACCCCGGGGAATGAGCAGTTCTTC

V: TRBV11-2
size: NA
J: TRBJ2-1
D: TRBD2
CDR3: CASSSTRGSNEQFF
DNA: TGTGCCAGCAGCTCGACGCGGGGGAGCAATGAGCAGTTCTTC

V: TRBV28
size: few
J: TRBJ2-3
D: TRBD2
CDR3: CASSTGTSLDTQYF
DNA: TGTGCCAGCAGTACCGGGACTAGCCTCGATACGCAGTATTTT

V: TRBV7-2
size: NA
J: TRBJ2-5
D: NA
CDR3: CASSLIRSETQYF
DNA: TGTGCCAGCAGCTTGATCAGGAGTGAGACCCAGTACTTC

V: TRBV6-2/TRBV6-3
size: few
J: TRBJ2-1
D: NA
CDR3: CASSRTTDEQFF
DNA: TGTGCCAGCAGCCGGACTACTGATGAGCAGTTCTTC

V: TRBV20-1
size: few
J: TRBJ1-2
D: NA
CDR3: CSARLQVNYGYTF
DNA: TGCAGTGCTAGACTACAGGTTAACTATGGCTACACCTTC

V: TRBV7-9
size: many
J: TRBJ1-1
D: NA
CDR3: CASSLAGAEAFF
DNA: TGTGCCAGCAGCTTAGCAGGGGCTGAAGCTTTCTTT

V: TRBV28
size: few
J: TRBJ2-1
D: NA
CDR3: CASSLRGLILTYNEQFF
DNA: TGTGCCAGCAGTTTAAGGGGACTCATCCTTACCTACAATGAGCAGTTCTTC

V: TRBV11-2
size: NA
J: TRBJ2-7
D: NA
CDR3: CASSPPRTDPPYEQYF
DNA: TGTGCCAGCAGCCCCCCCCGGACTGACCCTCCCTACGAGCAGTACTTC

V: TRBV7-2
size: few
J: TRBJ2-3
D: NA
CDR3: CASSLNTWDTQYF
DNA: TGTGCCAGCAGTTTGAACACCTGGGATACGCAGTATTTT

V: TRBV20-1
size: few
J: TRBJ2-1
D: TRBD2
CDR3: CSAMGLAGDRNEQFF
DNA: TGCAGTGCAATGGGACTAGCGGGAGATAGGAATGAGCAGTTCTTC

V: TRBV6-5
size: few
J: TRBJ2-2
D: NA
CDR3: CASSYGTANTGELFF
DNA: TGTGCCAGCAGTTATGGGACGGCGAACACCGGGGAGCTGTTTTTT

V: TRBV5-5
size: few
J: TRBJ2-2
D: TRBD1
CDR3: CASRRGQGMNTGELFF
DNA: TGTGCCAGCAGGAGGGGACAGGGTATGAACACCGGGGAGCTGTTTTTT

V: TRBV19
size: few
J: TRBJ2-3
D: NA
CDR3: CASAKRDTQYF
DNA: TGTGCCAGTGCGAAGAGGGATACGCAGTATTTT

V: TRBV4-1
size: many
J: TRBJ1-2
D: NA
CDR3: CASSQDEVYGYTF
DNA: TGCGCCAGCAGCCAAGATGAGGTGTATGGCTACACCTTC

V: TRBV6-5
size: NA
J: TRBJ2-2
D: TRBD1
CDR3: CASRQGAGTGELFF
DNA: TGTGCCAGCAGACAGGGGGCGGGCACCGGGGAGCTGTTTTTT

V: TRBV5-1
size: few
J: TRBJ1-3
D: TRBD1
CDR3: CASSPRTGASSGNTIYF
DNA: TGCGCCAGCAGCCCGCGGACAGGGGCTAGCTCTGGAAACACCATATATTTT

V: TRBV11-1
size: many
J: TRBJ2-2
D: TRBD2
CDR3: CASSLGGLASGELFF
DNA: TGTGCCAGCAGCCTGGGGGGACTAGCTTCCGGGGAGCTGTTTTTT

V: TRBV20-1
size: few
J: TRBJ1-1
D: NA
CDR3: CSAREQGTRGTEAFF
DNA: TGCAGTGCTAGAGAGCAGGGGACTAGGGGCACTGAAGCTTTCTTT

V: TRBV11-3
size: NA
J: TRBJ2-3
D: TRBD2
CDR3: CASSPGGPNTDTQYF
DNA: TGTGCCAGCAGCCCGGGAGGGCCTAACACAGATACGCAGTATTTT

V: TRBV12-3/TRBV12-4
size: few
J: TRBJ2-7
D: NA
CDR3: CASSPTGVLSYEQYF
DNA: TGTGCCAGCAGTCCTACGGGGGTCCTCTCCTACGAGCAGTACTTC

V: TRBV24-1
size: NA
J: TRBJ2-1
D: TRBD1
CDR3: CATSDFAGGEVNEQFF
DNA: TGTGCCACCAGTGATTTTGCAGGGGGCGAAGTCAATGAGCAGTTCTTC

V: TRBV18
size: many
J: TRBJ2-5
D: NA
CDR3: CASSPPLETQYF
DNA: TGTGCCAGCTCACCCCCACTGGAGACCCAGTACTTC

V: TRBV6-4
size: few
J: TRBJ2-3
D: NA
CDR3: CASSDGASDTQYF
DNA: TGTGCCAGCAGTGACGGCGCCTCAGATACGCAGTATTTT

V: TRBV2
size: few
J: TRBJ1-1
D: NA
CDR3: CASSESPRGNTEAFF
DNA: TGTGCCAGCAGTGAAAGCCCCAGGGGTAACACTGAAGCTTTCTTT

V: TRBV15
size: few
J: TRBJ2-3
D: NA
CDR3: CATRGRDFYTDTQYF
DNA: TGTGCCACCCGCGGCCGGGACTTTTACACAGATACGCAGTATTTT

V: TRBV12-3/TRBV12-4
size: many
J: TRBJ1-4
D: NA
CDR3: CASSLARGYEKLFF
DNA: TGTGCCAGCAGTTTAGCCAGGGGCTACGAAAAACTGTTTTTT

V: TRBV27
size: NA
J: TRBJ2-5
D: TRBD1
CDR3: CASSLLGQKETQYF
DNA: TGTGCCAGCAGTTTATTGGGACAGAAAGAGACCCAGTACTTC

V: TRBV2
size: many
J: TRBJ2-1
D: TRBD2
CDR3: CASRTGRNEQFF
DNA: TGTGCCAGCAGGACCGGGAGGAATGAGCAGTTCTTC

V: TRBV12-3/TRBV12-4
size: few
J: TRBJ1-1
D: NA
CDR3: CASSSLGQTMTNTEAFF
DNA: TGTGCCAGCAGTTCCCTCGGACAGACAATGACGAACACTGAAGCTTTCTTT

V: TRBV7-8
size: NA
J: TRBJ2-3
D: TRBD2
CDR3: CASSSTSGYTDTQYF
DNA: TGTGCCAGCAGCTCGACTAGCGGATACACAGATACGCAGTATTTT

V: TRBV9
size: many
J: TRBJ2-5
D: TRBD2
CDR3: CASSAQPGLGQETQYF
DNA: TGTGCCAGCAGCGCTCAACCGGGACTAGGACAAGAGACCCAGTACTTC

V: TRBV6-1
size: NA
J: TRBJ1-6
D: NA
CDR3: CASSEVNSRGSPLHF
DNA: TGTGCCAGCAGTGAAGTAAACAGTCGTGGGTCACCCCTCCACTTT

V: TRBV10-3
size: NA
J: TRBJ2-5
D: TRBD2
CDR3: CAISESRGMYQETQYF
DNA: TGTGCCATCAGTGAGTCGCGGGGGATGTACCAAGAGACCCAGTACTTC

V: TRBV6-1
size: many
J: TRBJ1-2
D: NA
CDR3: CASIGANYGYTF
DNA: TGTGCCAGCATCGGTGCTAACTATGGCTACACCTTC

V: TRBV25-1
size: few
J: TRBJ2-6
D: NA
CDR3: CASIRSSGANVLTF
DNA: TGTGCCAGCATACGAAGCTCTGGGGCCAACGTCCTGACTTTC

V: TRBV18
size: NA
J: TRBJ2-7
D: NA
CDR3: CASSPPGGGASFYEQYF
DNA: TGTGCCAGCTCACCACCAGGAGGGGGCGCCTCTTTCTACGAGCAGTACTTC

V: TRBV27
size: many
J: TRBJ1-2
D: NA
CDR3: CASSPRAGGYTF
DNA: TGTGCCAGCAGTCCCCGGGCCGGGGGCTACACCTTC

V: TRBV6-4
size: many
J: TRBJ2-6
D: NA
CDR3: CASSDEESGANVLTF
DNA: TGTGCCAGCAGTGACGAGGAGTCTGGGGCCAACGTCCTGACTTTC

V: TRBV18
size: few
J: TRBJ2-2
D: TRBD1
CDR3: CASSIPGTGTNGELFF
DNA: TGTGCCAGCTCAATCCCCGGGACAGGGACGAACGGGGAGCTGTTTTTT